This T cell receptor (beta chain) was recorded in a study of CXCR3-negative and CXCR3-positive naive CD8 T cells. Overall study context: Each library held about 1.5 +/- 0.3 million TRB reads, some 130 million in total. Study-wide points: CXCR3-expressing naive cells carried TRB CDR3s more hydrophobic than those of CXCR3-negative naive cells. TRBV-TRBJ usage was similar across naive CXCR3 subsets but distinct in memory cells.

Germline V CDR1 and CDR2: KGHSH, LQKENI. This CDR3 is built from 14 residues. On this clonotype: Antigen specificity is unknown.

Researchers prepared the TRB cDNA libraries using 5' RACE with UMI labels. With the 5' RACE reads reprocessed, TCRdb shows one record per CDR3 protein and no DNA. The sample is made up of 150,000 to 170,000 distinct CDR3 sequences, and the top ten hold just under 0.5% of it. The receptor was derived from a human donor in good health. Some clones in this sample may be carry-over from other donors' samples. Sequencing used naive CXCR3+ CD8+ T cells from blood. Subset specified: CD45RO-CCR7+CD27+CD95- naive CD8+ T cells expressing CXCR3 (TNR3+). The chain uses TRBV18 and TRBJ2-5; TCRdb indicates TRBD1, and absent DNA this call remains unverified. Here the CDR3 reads CASSPNRETETQYF.